Listed below are T cell receptor beta chains from one sample, sequenced in a study of blood T cell repertoires in COVID-19. Sequencing used immunoSEQ multiplex PCR; TCRdb keeps in-frame clones, though not all of them. The repertoire has about 260,000 clones, 70% to 90% of them found once; the top ten carry over 0.75%. Material for sequencing was PBMCs or T cells enriched from blood (not recorded which). The receptors here all came from a man aged 45-65 years who had been exposed to COVID-19. CDR3s include the opening cysteine and the closing phenylalanine or tryptophan. The order of the fields is D gene, V gene, clone size, J gene, CDR3 DNA, CDR3 protein. A D gene is named only where the DNA matches it firmly. Size values are once, few and many counts, or a class for expanded clones, and some rows have none.

D gene: .
V gene: TRBV5-1
clone size: .
J gene: TRBJ1-2
CDR3 DNA: TGCGCCAGCAGCTTGGTAGAGGGAAACTATGGCTACACCTTC
CDR3 protein: CASSLVEGNYGYTF

D gene: TRBD1
V gene: TRBV24-1
clone size: .
J gene: TRBJ1-2
CDR3 DNA: TGTGCCACCCAAGACAGGGACCACGGCTACACCTTC
CDR3 protein: CATQDRDHGYTF

D gene: .
V gene: TRBV29-1
clone size: .
J gene: TRBJ2-7
CDR3 DNA: TGCAGCGTAAAACACAGCTCTACCTACGAGCAGTACTTC
CDR3 protein: CSVKHSSTYEQYF

D gene: .
V gene: TRBV5-6
clone size: .
J gene: TRBJ1-1
CDR3 DNA: TGTGCCAGCAGCTTGCGCACAGGGAGATATCCGGTCACTGAAGCTTTCTTT
CDR3 protein: CASSLRTGRYPVTEAFF

D gene: TRBD2
V gene: TRBV28
clone size: once
J gene: TRBJ2-1
CDR3 DNA: TGTGCCAGCAGTTTATTGGGCGGGAGCTTCTACAATGAGCAGTTCTTC
CDR3 protein: CASSLLGGSFYNEQFF

D gene: TRBD1
V gene: TRBV15
clone size: once
J gene: TRBJ1-6
CDR3 DNA: TGTGCCACCAGCAGAGAAGACAGGGGCCTTTCACCCCTCCACTTT
CDR3 protein: CATSREDRGLSPLHF

D gene: TRBD1
V gene: TRBV2
clone size: .
J gene: TRBJ2-5
CDR3 DNA: TGTGCCAGCAGACCTAGGACAGGGGTCGAGACCCAGTACTTC
CDR3 protein: CASRPRTGVETQYF

D gene: .
V gene: TRBV27
clone size: .
J gene: TRBJ1-5
CDR3 DNA: TGTGCCAGCAGCAGCGGGCTAAGGGGCAATCAGCCCCAGCATTTT
CDR3 protein: CASSSGLRGNQPQHF

D gene: .
V gene: TRBV7-2
clone size: .
J gene: TRBJ2-3
CDR3 DNA: TGTGCCAGCAGCTCCCCGTACCGGGATACGCAGTATTTT
CDR3 protein: CASSSPYRDTQYF

D gene: .
V gene: TRBV19
clone size: .
J gene: TRBJ1-2
CDR3 DNA: TGTGCCAGTGCACCCGCCACATTCTATGGCTACACCTTC
CDR3 protein: CASAPATFYGYTF

D gene: TRBD1
V gene: TRBV6-5
clone size: .
J gene: TRBJ2-2
CDR3 DNA: TGTGCCAGCAGGGCAGGACAGGTCACACCCGGGGAGCTGTTTTTT
CDR3 protein: CASRAGQVTPGELFF

D gene: .
V gene: TRBV7-2
clone size: .
J gene: TRBJ2-3
CDR3 DNA: TGTGCCAGCCGGTCCGGGGATACGCAGTATTTT
CDR3 protein: CASRSGDTQYF

D gene: .
V gene: TRBV30
clone size: once
J gene: TRBJ2-5
CDR3 DNA: TGTGCCTGGGCTCTTCAGAGAGGTCGGGAGACCCAGTACTTC
CDR3 protein: CAWALQRGRETQYF

D gene: .
V gene: TRBV5-8
clone size: .
J gene: TRBJ1-5
CDR3 DNA: TGTGCCAGCAGCTCAATAGGGGGTTATAGCAATCAGCCCCAGCATTTT
CDR3 protein: CASSSIGGYSNQPQHF

D gene: TRBD1
V gene: TRBV4-1
clone size: .
J gene: TRBJ1-2
CDR3 DNA: TGCGCCAGCAGCCGCGAGACAGGGTTGAACTATGGCTACACCTTC
CDR3 protein: CASSRETGLNYGYTF

D gene: TRBD1
V gene: TRBV30
clone size: .
J gene: TRBJ2-2
CDR3 DNA: TGTGCCTGGAGGCAAACCGGGACAGGGGTCACCGGGGAGCTGTTTTTT
CDR3 protein: CAWRQTGTGVTGELFF

D gene: TRBD1
V gene: TRBV29-1
clone size: .
J gene: TRBJ1-1
CDR3 DNA: TGCAGCGTTGATGGGGACAGGGACACTGAAGCTTTCTTT
CDR3 protein: CSVDGDRDTEAFF

D gene: TRBD1
V gene: TRBV19
clone size: .
J gene: TRBJ1-2
CDR3 DNA: TGTGCCAGTAGTATGAACCCGGGACAGGGAAATGGCTACACCTTC
CDR3 protein: CASSMNPGQGNGYTF

D gene: .
V gene: TRBV28
clone size: .
J gene: TRBJ1-4
CDR3 DNA: TGTGCCAGCAGTTTATTGGGGGGATCTAATGAAAAACTGTTTTTT
CDR3 protein: CASSLLGGSNEKLFF

D gene: .
V gene: TRBV18
clone size: .
J gene: TRBJ1-3
CDR3 DNA: TGTGCCAGCTCACCAGCGGGTTCCCCTGGAAACACCATATATTTT
CDR3 protein: CASSPAGSPGNTIYF

D gene: .
V gene: TRBV7-9
clone size: .
J gene: TRBJ2-2
CDR3 DNA: TGTGCCAGCAGCTTAGAAAGCGGCGGGATGACCGGGGAGCTGTTTTTT
CDR3 protein: CASSLESGGMTGELFF

D gene: .
V gene: TRBV15
clone size: .
J gene: TRBJ2-3
CDR3 DNA: TGTGCCACCACTCTAGGGGTGGCCGGCACAGATACGCAGTATTTT
CDR3 protein: CATTLGVAGTDTQYF

D gene: TRBD2
V gene: TRBV28
clone size: .
J gene: TRBJ2-1
CDR3 DNA: TGTGCCAGCAGTTTTGGGACTAGCGAGTACAATGAGCAGTTCTTC
CDR3 protein: CASSFGTSEYNEQFF

D gene: .
V gene: TRBV19
clone size: .
J gene: TRBJ1-1
CDR3 DNA: TGTGCCAGTAGCCCAAGGGGCTCCGGGGGCACTGAAGCTTTCTTT
CDR3 protein: CASSPRGSGGTEAFF

D gene: .
V gene: TRBV29-1
clone size: .
J gene: TRBJ2-7
CDR3 DNA: TGCAGCGTCGAACGGTATCGCGTGGCAGGGCCCAACGAGCAGTACTTC
CDR3 protein: CSVERYRVAGPNEQYF

D gene: .
V gene: TRBV19
clone size: .
J gene: TRBJ1-1
CDR3 DNA: TGTGCCAGTAGTATTGGTTCAGGGTATTACACTGAAGCTTTCTTT
CDR3 protein: CASSIGSGYYTEAFF

D gene: .
V gene: TRBV5-1
clone size: .
J gene: TRBJ1-1
CDR3 DNA: TGCGCCAGCAGCTTGGCCGACACCGGGGGCACTGAAGCTTTCTTT
CDR3 protein: CASSLADTGGTEAFF

D gene: TRBD2
V gene: TRBV5-1
clone size: .
J gene: TRBJ2-1
CDR3 DNA: TGCGCCAGCAGCTTATCTAGCGGTAGCTCCTACAATGAGCAGTTCTTC
CDR3 protein: CASSLSSGSSYNEQFF

D gene: .
V gene: TRBV18
clone size: once
J gene: TRBJ1-1
CDR3 DNA: TGTGCCAGCTCATCCAGGGGACCCGGGGACACTGAAGCTTTCTTT
CDR3 protein: CASSSRGPGDTEAFF

D gene: .
V gene: TRBV18
clone size: .
J gene: TRBJ1-6
CDR3 DNA: TGTGCCAGCTCACCAACAAATTATAATTCACCCCTCCACTTT
CDR3 protein: CASSPTNYNSPLHF

D gene: .
V gene: TRBV6-5
clone size: .
J gene: TRBJ1-2
CDR3 DNA: TGTGCCAGCAGTTACCGACAGTTAAACTATGGCTACACCTTC
CDR3 protein: CASSYRQLNYGYTF

D gene: .
V gene: TRBV9
clone size: .
J gene: TRBJ2-7
CDR3 DNA: TGTGCCAGCAGCGTAGCTGGGGCAGGCTCCTACGAGCAGTACTTC
CDR3 protein: CASSVAGAGSYEQYF

D gene: .
V gene: TRBV5-1
clone size: .
J gene: TRBJ2-5
CDR3 DNA: TGCGCCAGCAGCTACCAGGGTTTCCAAGAGACCCAGTACTTC
CDR3 protein: CASSYQGFQETQYF

D gene: .
V gene: TRBV16
clone size: .
J gene: TRBJ1-1
CDR3 DNA: TGTGCCAGCAGCCACGGGTTTCTCGAAGCTTTCTTT
CDR3 protein: CASSHGFLEAFF

D gene: .
V gene: TRBV19
clone size: .
J gene: TRBJ2-1
CDR3 DNA: TGTGCCAGTAGCTCGGACTCTTACAATGAGCAGTTCTTC
CDR3 protein: CASSSDSYNEQFF

D gene: TRBD1
V gene: TRBV9
clone size: once
J gene: TRBJ2-5
CDR3 DNA: TGTGCCAGCAGCGGGGACAGGGGGCGGGAGACCCAGTACTTC
CDR3 protein: CASSGDRGRETQYF

D gene: TRBD1
V gene: TRBV18
clone size: .
J gene: TRBJ2-7
CDR3 DNA: TGTGCCAGCTCACGGGAGGACAGGGAATCCGAGCAGTACTTC
CDR3 protein: CASSREDRESEQYF

D gene: TRBD1
V gene: TRBV30
clone size: once
J gene: TRBJ1-5
CDR3 DNA: TGTGCCTGGAGTGGCGGGACAGGGGGGAATCAGCCCCAGCATTTT
CDR3 protein: CAWSGGTGGNQPQHF

D gene: .
V gene: TRBV4-1
clone size: .
J gene: TRBJ1-2
CDR3 DNA: TGCGCCAGCAGCCAAGTAGACTTCCTCCCAAACCCTAACTATGGCTACACCTTC
CDR3 protein: CASSQVDFLPNPNYGYTF

D gene: .
V gene: TRBV27
clone size: .
J gene: TRBJ2-1
CDR3 DNA: TGTGCCAGCAGTTCCCTTCTAAGATTCTACAATGAGCAGTTCTTC
CDR3 protein: CASSSLLRFYNEQFF

D gene: TRBD1
V gene: TRBV6-6
clone size: .
J gene: TRBJ1-1
CDR3 DNA: TGTGCCAGCGCTAGACAGGGGGGCACTGAAGCTTTCTTT
CDR3 protein: CASARQGGTEAFF